These T cell receptor beta chains were read from a single sample in a study of T cell repertoires in cytomegalovirus infection. From the reads, TCRdb called clonotypes with MiXCR, one entry per CDR3 protein. The sample records approximately 110,000 distinct CDR3 sequences, about 31% being singletons. The antigens for these receptors are not known. Sequenced material: CD8+ T cells from cultured PBMCs, taken from culture after CMV antigen stimulation. All receptors come from a human donor in good health (CMV status not recorded). Some clones in this sample may be carry-over from other donors' samples. Each CDR3 is given with its conserved first and last residue. A D gene is named only where the DNA matches it firmly. The listing skips clone size in some rows; elsewhere it reads once, few, many or a size class.

J gene	clone size	V gene	D gene	CDR3 protein	CDR3 DNA
TRBJ2-3	.	TRBV19	TRBD2	CASSTIAGAYTQYF	TGTGCCAGTAGTACCATAGCGGGGGCTTATACGCAGTATTTT
TRBJ1-2	many	TRBV7-8	.	CASSLSSVGSPSYGYTF	TGTGCCAGCAGCTTATCATCGGTGGGGTCCCCATCCTATGGCTACACCTTC
TRBJ1-1	.	TRBV12-3/TRBV12-4	.	CASSFRGSNTEAFF	TGTGCCAGCAGTTTTCGGGGGTCGAACACTGAAGCTTTCTTT
TRBJ2-1	few	TRBV14	.	CASSRTAWLFDEQFF	TGTGCCAGCAGCCGAACCGCTTGGCTTTTTGATGAGCAGTTCTTC
TRBJ2-5	few	TRBV7-7	TRBD1	CASSSGRGPQETQYF	TGTGCTAGCAGCTCCGGCAGGGGGCCGCAAGAGACCCAGTACTTC
TRBJ2-2	many	TRBV7-2	.	CASSPWGENTGELFF	TGTGCCAGCAGCCCCTGGGGGGAGAACACCGGGGAGCTGTTTTTT
TRBJ2-1	few	TRBV10-3	TRBD1	CAISELGTDNEQFF	TGTGCCATCAGTGAGCTTGGGACAGACAATGAGCAGTTCTTC
TRBJ2-2	few	TRBV7-9	TRBD2	CASSLVLSGGTGELFF	TGTGCCAGCAGCTTAGTATTGTCGGGAGGCACCGGGGAGCTGTTTTTT
TRBJ2-4	few	TRBV7-9	.	CASSQGGKNIQYF	TGTGCCAGCAGCCAGGGAGGCAAAAACATTCAGTACTTC
TRBJ2-7	once	TRBV27	.	CASSRGLGEPDRYEQYF	TGTGCCAGCAGTCGGGGTCTAGGGGAACCCGACCGCTACGAGCAGTACTTC
TRBJ1-6	.	TRBV7-6	.	CASSQTENSPLHF	TGTGCCAGCAGCCAGACAGAAAATTCACCCCTCCACTTT
TRBJ2-7	.	TRBV20-1	.	CSASASQYTYEQYF	TGCAGTGCTAGTGCGTCACAATATACCTACGAGCAGTACTTC
TRBJ2-1	.	TRBV4-1	.	CASSQEPGAHNEQFF	TGCGCCAGCAGCCAAGAACCAGGGGCACACAATGAGCAGTTCTTC
TRBJ2-1	.	TRBV13	TRBD2	CASSSTSGGKNYNEQFF	TGTGCCAGCAGCTCGACTAGCGGGGGAAAGAACTACAATGAGCAGTTCTTC
TRBJ2-1	.	TRBV7-2	.	CARSYSYNEQFF	TGTGCCCGCAGCTATTCATACAATGAGCAGTTCTTC
TRBJ2-7	few	TRBV28	.	CASTPRGTYISYEQYF	TGTGCCAGCACGCCGCGGGGTACATACATTTCCTACGAGCAGTACTTC
TRBJ2-1	many	TRBV2	.	CASDRGLGLNEQFF	TGTGCCAGCGACAGGGGACTAGGCCTAAATGAGCAGTTCTTC
TRBJ1-1	many	TRBV7-8	.	CASSARDFNTEAFF	TGTGCCAGCAGCGCCCGGGACTTCAACACTGAAGCTTTCTTT
TRBJ1-1	few	TRBV6-1	TRBD1	CASSEYRQGANTEAFF	TGTGCCAGCAGTGAATACAGACAGGGGGCAAACACTGAAGCTTTCTTT
TRBJ1-2	.	TRBV27	.	CASSEDSGASDYGYTF	TGTGCCAGCAGTGAAGACTCGGGGGCGTCTGACTATGGCTACACCTTC
TRBJ1-2	.	TRBV20-1	TRBD1	CSPGQGAASPYGYTF	TGCAGTCCAGGACAGGGAGCGGCGAGTCCCTATGGCTACACCTTC
TRBJ1-5	few	TRBV12-3/TRBV12-4	.	CASSFGGGGSNQPQHF	TGTGCCAGCAGTTTCGGGGGAGGTGGTAGCAATCAGCCCCAGCATTTT
TRBJ2-3	.	TRBV28	.	CASSLDKLGTDTQYF	TGTGCCAGCAGCCTAGACAAGCTAGGCACAGATACGCAGTATTTT
TRBJ1-1	.	TRBV19	.	CASNPETGALPNEAFF	TGTGCCAGTAACCCAGAGACAGGCGCACTACCGAATGAAGCTTTCTTT
TRBJ2-7	.	TRBV4-1	TRBD1	CASSQEFPGGSYEQYF	TGCGCCAGCAGCCAAGAGTTTCCAGGGGGCTCCTACGAGCAGTACTTC
TRBJ2-7	few	TRBV12-5	.	CASAPTGGPKQYF	TGTGCTAGTGCCCCTACGGGGGGCCCCAAGCAGTACTTC
TRBJ1-5	.	TRBV7-2	TRBD1	CASADRGNQPQHF	TGTGCCAGCGCCGACAGGGGAAATCAGCCCCAGCATTTT
TRBJ1-2	.	TRBV7-2	.	CASSPDRWERYGYTF	TGTGCCAGCAGCCCTGACAGGTGGGAGCGGTATGGCTACACCTTC
TRBJ2-7	few	TRBV7-2	TRBD1	CASSSLRGQGLIHEQYF	TGTGCCAGCAGCTCCCTCCGAGGACAGGGCCTCATCCACGAGCAGTACTTC
TRBJ2-7	.	TRBV6-2/TRBV6-3	.	CASSPLGTTPSEQYF	TGTGCCAGCAGTCCCCTCGGGACAACTCCCTCCGAGCAGTACTTC
TRBJ2-7	few	TRBV6-1	.	CASSQHSGEQYF	TGTGCCAGCAGTCAACACAGTGGCGAGCAGTACTTC
TRBJ1-5	.	TRBV19	TRBD1	CASIRTGYNQPQHF	TGTGCCAGTATACGGACAGGATACAATCAGCCCCAGCATTTT
TRBJ1-6	many	TRBV2	.	CASSADRNSPLHF	TGTGCCAGCAGTGCAGACAGGAATTCACCCCTCCACTTT
TRBJ2-5	.	TRBV10-3	.	CAISEAGEETQYF	TGTGCCATCAGTGAGGCAGGAGAAGAGACCCAGTACTTC
TRBJ2-7	many	TRBV7-2	TRBD1	CASSSRDSSFYEQYF	TGTGCCAGCAGCTCTCGGGACAGTAGTTTCTACGAGCAGTACTTC
TRBJ1-2	.	TRBV7-6	.	CASILGGQPNYGYTF	TGTGCCAGCATCCTGGGGGGCCAGCCTAACTATGGCTACACCTTC
TRBJ2-1	.	TRBV20-1	.	CSARDPAGMVQFF	TGCAGTGCTAGAGATCCTGCAGGCATGGTGCAGTTCTTC
TRBJ1-4	few	TRBV2	TRBD1	CASSRSSTGGPIATNEKLFF	TGTGCCAGCAGCCGCTCCTCAACAGGGGGCCCTATAGCAACTAATGAAAAACTGTTTTTT
TRBJ2-7	.	TRBV7-9	.	CASSLPQAAYEQYF	TGTGCCAGCAGCTTACCACAGGCTGCCTACGAGCAGTACTTC
TRBJ2-3	.	TRBV2	.	CASSEWGLADTDTQYF	TGTGCCAGCAGTGAATGGGGGCTAGCGGACACAGATACGCAGTATTTT
TRBJ2-7	.	TRBV5-6	.	CASSLGPASSYEQYF	TGTGCCAGCAGCCTCGGTCCAGCTTCATCCTACGAGCAGTACTTC
TRBJ2-7	many	TRBV7-8	.	CASSSAGTTKIVEQYF	TGTGCCAGCAGCTCCGCCGGGACCACGAAGATTGTCGAGCAGTACTTC